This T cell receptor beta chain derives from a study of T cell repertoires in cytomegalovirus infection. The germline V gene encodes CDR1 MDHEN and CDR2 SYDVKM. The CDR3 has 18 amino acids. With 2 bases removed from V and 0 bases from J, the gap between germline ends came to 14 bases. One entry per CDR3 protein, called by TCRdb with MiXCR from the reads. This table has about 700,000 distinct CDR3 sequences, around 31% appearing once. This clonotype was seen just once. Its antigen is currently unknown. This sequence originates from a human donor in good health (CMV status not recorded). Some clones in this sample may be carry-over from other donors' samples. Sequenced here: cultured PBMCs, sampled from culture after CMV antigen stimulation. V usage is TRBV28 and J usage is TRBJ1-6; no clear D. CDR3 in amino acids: CASSLPGGDFSYNSPLHF. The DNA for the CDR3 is TGTGCCAGCAGTTTACCGGGCGGCGACTTCTCCTATAATTCACCCCTCCACTTT.